This TCR beta chain was recorded in a study of CD8+ T cells in alopecia areata. RNA extraction and reverse transcription yielded cDNA as sequencing template. Some clones are missing from TCRdb's copy, which holds only in-frame ones; the method was immunoSEQ multiplex PCR. The sample consists of around 140,000 clones, around half of them appearing once. Sample treatment: oral pan-JAK inhibitor, 5-10 mg twice daily. Peripheral blood, together with lesional scalp punch biopsies, was collected from alopecia areata patients. In this sample, this clone turned up a few times. V was pared by 3 bases and J by 7 bases, with 6 bases between. CDR1 is MNHEY and CDR2 is SMNVEV in the germline V gene (reference sequence). The CDR3 is 11 residues long.

This rearrangement joins TRBV27 to TRBJ2-5; D not resolved. The sample was CD8+ T cells sorted from blood, taken at week 4, from a patient treated with tofacitinib. The clonotype originates from a human donor with alopecia areata. Written as DNA, the CDR3 is TGTGCCAGCAGTTTCTCCGGGACCCAGTACTTC. Its translation: CASSFSGTQYF.